The 14 T cell receptor beta chains below were found in one sample sequenced in a study of blood T cell repertoires in COVID-19. Produced via immunoSEQ multiplex PCR; TCRdb's table is partial and in-frame only. The table lists about 150,000 clones, approximately 80% of them singletons. The sequenced material came from peripheral blood. The receptors originated from a woman between 45 and 60 years old with acute or convalescent COVID-19.

The genes are TRBV7-3 and TRBJ2-7; maybe TRBD2 (6 bases). CDR1 is SGHTA and CDR2 is FQGTGA in the germline V gene. V lost 2 bases to trimming and J lost 5 bases, with 13 bases between them. The CDR3 is 14 amino acids. CDR3 region: CASSLGGRTDEQYF. The CDR3 bases are TGTGCCAGCAGCTTAGGGGGGAGAACGGACGAGCAGTACTTC. The full variable domain, completed using reference TRBV7-3 and TRBJ2-7, is GAGVSQTPSNKVTEKGKYVELRCDPISGHTALYWYRQSLGQGPEFLIYFQGTGAADDSGLPNDRFFAVRPEGSVSTLKIQRTERGDSAVYLCASSLGGRTDEQYFGPGTRLTVT.

The J gene is TRBJ2-7, the V gene TRBV19; 8 bases align to TRBD2. Unmatched junction bases numbered 14, after V lost 5 bases and J lost 5 bases. This CDR3 is built from 16 residues. CDR1 is LNHDA and CDR2 is SQIVND in the germline V gene (reference sequence). CDR3 coding DNA: TGTGCCAGTAGTCCGAGGGCGGGAGGTCTTCGGGACGAGCAGTACTTC. Protein sequence: CASSPRAGGLRDEQYF.

J is TRBJ1-5 and V is TRBV19; TRBD1 matches 7 bases. CDR3 size: 13 residues. Germline V gives CDR1 LNHDA, CDR2 SQIVND (reference sequence). CDR3 bases: TGTTCGGTAGGGGACAGAATAAATCAGCCCCAGCATTTT. It specifies CSVGDRINQPQHF.

This clone was detected ten times or more. This chain connects TRBV24-1 to TRBJ2-2; a weak D match, TRBD1 (6 bases). The CDR3 length is 13 residues. The germline V gene has CDR1 KGHDR and CDR2 SFDVKD. Trimming took 7 bases from V and 4 from J, leaving 9 bases between them. The CDR3 DNA reads as TGTGCCACCAGATGGACAGCCACCGGGGAGCTGTTTTTT. The encoded protein is CATRWTATGELFF.

The rearrangement links TRBV6-5 to TRBJ1-5; a weak D match, TRBD1 (6 bases). The CDR3 spans 14 residues. The germline gives CDR1 MNHEY, CDR2 SVGAGI. The germline V and J ends were trimmed by 5 bases and 3 bases, with 11 bases remaining between them. In nucleotides, the CDR3 is TGTGCCAGCAGTCATGGACAGAACAATCAGCCCCAGCATTTT. Residues: CASSHGQNNQPQHF.

The V call is TRBV28, the J call TRBJ1-3; no clear D. V was trimmed by 7 bases and J by 4 bases, leaving 14 bases between them. Germline V gene sequence: CDR1 MDHEN, CDR2 SYDVKM. The CDR3 is 14 residues long. The CDR3 region is CASTLPTSGNTIYF. DNA of the CDR3: TGTGCCAGCACGCTCCCCACATCAGGAAACACCATATATTTT.

The chain employs TRBV29-1 and TRBJ1-5; TRBD1 matches 7 bases. CDR3 length: 12 amino acids. Germline CDR1 is SQVTM and CDR2 is ANQGSEA. After removal of 7 bases from V and 3 bases from J, the junction contained 3 bases not matched to a gene. The CDR3 DNA reads TGCAGCGCCGGGACAGTCAATCAGCCCCAGCATTTT. Encoded protein: CSAGTVNQPQHF.

The chain joins TRBV11-2 to TRBJ2-6; no clear D. V was cut by 2 bases and J by 2 bases, with 7 bases left in between. The CDR3 consists of 15 residues. Germline V gene data show CDR1 as SGHAT and CDR2 as FQNNGV. The CDR3 region has the DNA TGTGCCAGCAGCTTATTAGAGGCTGGGGCCAACGTCCTGACTTTC. It is translated as CASSLLEAGANVLTF.

The chain recombines TRBV10-3 with TRBJ1-1; 7 bases are a match to TRBD1. The germline V gene encodes CDR1 ENHRY and CDR2 SYGVKD. With V trimmed by 4 bases and J by 5 bases, 7 bases remained unmatched. The CDR3 is made up of 14 amino acids. Here the CDR3 reads CAISAGGLRTEAFF. CDR3 DNA sequence: TGTGCCATCAGTGCAGGGGGACTGCGAACTGAAGCTTTCTTT.

DNA of the CDR3: TGTGCCACCAGCAGAGGAAACAGGGGAGGCTACAATGAGCAGTTCTTC. Its translation is CATSRGNRGGYNEQFF. The J gene is TRBJ2-1, the V gene TRBV15; a weak D match, TRBD1 (7 bases). The ends were cut back, 1 base at V and 3 bases at J, with 13 bases in the middle. Germline V lookup: CDR1 LNHNV, CDR2 YYDKDF (reference sequence). The CDR3 spans 16 residues.

The chain joins TRBV15 to TRBJ1-2, with 7 bases identical to TRBD1. This CDR3 spans 19 amino acids. Germline CDR1 and CDR2: LNHNV and YYDKDF (reference sequence). Trimming took 0 bases from V and 4 from J; bases not matched to a gene: 17. CDR3 sequence (DNA): TGTGCCACCAGCAGAGATGGGAGGAGGATAGAGGGGGCCATCTATGGCTACACCTTC. Its protein is CATSRDGRRIEGAIYGYTF. Variable domain in full (rest from reference TRBV15 and TRBJ1-2): DAMVIQNPRYQVTQFGKPVTLSCSQTLNHNVMYWYQQKSSQAPKLLFHYYDKDFNNEADTPDNFQSRRPNTSFCFLDIRSPGLGDTAMYLCATSRDGRRIEGAIYGYTFGSGTRLTVV.

The V call is TRBV6-5, the J call TRBJ1-5, with TRBD1 identical over 7 bases. The CDR3 runs 16 residues. CDR1 is MNHEY, CDR2 SVGAGI, per germline. J was trimmed by 0 bases and V by 4 bases; bases with no gene match: 6. This CDR3 reads CASSLKGTVSNQPQHF. For the CDR3, the DNA is TGTGCCAGCAGTTTAAAAGGGACAGTTAGCAATCAGCCCCAGCATTTT.

This chain links TRBV20-1 with TRBJ1-5; 7 bases map to TRBD1. Looked up from germline, CDR1 is DFQATT and CDR2 is SNEGSKA (reference sequence). The V and J ends lost 3 bases and 2 bases, in that order; junction bases with no gene match: 4. The CDR3 has 14 residues. DNA of the CDR3: TGCAGTGCTAGTAGACAGGGACGCAATCAGCCCCAGCATTTT. Amino acids: CSASRQGRNQPQHF.

This chain connects TRBV30 to TRBJ1-2, with D unclear. The CDR3 is 12 amino acids. Trimming pared 2 bases from V and 8 bases from J, leaving 12 bases between. The germline gives CDR1 GTSNPN, CDR2 SVGIG (reference sequence). The chain's CDR3 is CAWSLQVGGYTF. As DNA, the CDR3 is TGTGCCTGGAGTCTCCAGGTTGGAGGCTACACCTTC.